The 10 T cell receptor beta chains listed next were all sequenced from one sample in a study of blood T cell repertoires in COVID-19. Clones were read by immunoSEQ multiplex PCR, and TCRdb kept only the in-frame ones, dropping some. The sample includes roughly 330,000 clones, around four fifths of them seen just once. The source material was peripheral blood. Receptor source: a woman between 45 and 60 years old with acute or convalescent COVID-19.

V is TRBV7-2 and J is TRBJ1-2; no firm D call. The V end lost 4 bases, the J end lost 0 bases, and 12 bases lay between the germline ends. The CDR3 length is 15 residues. Germline V gives CDR1 SGHTA, CDR2 FQGNSA. DNA of the CDR3: TGTGCCAGCAGCTCCCCCTCCGGAGCTAACTATGGCTACACCTTC. Its translation is CASSSPSGANYGYTF.

V usage is TRBV3-1 (or the pseudogene TRBV3-2) and J usage is TRBJ2-5; TRBD2 matches at 9 bases. This CDR3 is 17 amino acids long. CDR1 LGHDT and CDR2 YNNKEL come from the germline V gene (reference sequence). Germline trimming cut 0 bases from V and 2 bases from J; bases unmatched to any gene: 7. CDR3 amino acids: CASSQDPGTSNQETQYF. The CDR3 nucleotides read TGTGCCAGCAGCCAAGATCCAGGGACTAGCAATCAAGAGACCCAGTACTTC.

The chain has TRBV7-2 and TRBJ1-1; 7 nucleotides agree with TRBD1. Germline values: CDR1 SGHTA, CDR2 FQGNSA. The CDR3 has 14 amino acids. J gave up 5 bases and V 5 bases, and 8 bases lay outside the gene matches. The CDR3 DNA sequence: TGTGCCAGCAGCCCTCAGGGGGAAGGGACTGAAGCTTTCTTT. Amino acid sequence: CASSPQGEGTEAFF.

This clone was detected once. The chain carries TRBV7-9 and TRBJ1-1, with D tentatively TRBD1 (5 bases). Germline V gives CDR1 SEHNR, CDR2 FQNEAQ (reference sequence). This CDR3 has 14 amino acids. The V end lost 5 bases, the J end lost 5 bases, and 15 bases lay between the germline ends. Here the CDR3 DNA reads TGTGCCAGCAGCCCCGGGGGAGATGGGACTGAAGCTTTCTTT. It codes for CASSPGGDGTEAFF.

The V gene is TRBV7-8, the J gene TRBJ1-2; D not certain. The CDR3 is 16 residues long. Germline lookup yields CDR1 SGHVS and CDR2 FQNEAQ. V was shortened by 1 base and J by 6 bases, with 18 bases between the two germline ends. The CDR3: CASSLEFRDKLDGYTF. The CDR3 nucleotides read TGTGCCAGCAGCTTAGAGTTTCGCGACAAGTTAGATGGCTACACCTTC.

The chain combines TRBV24-1 with TRBJ2-5; possible D gene TRBD1, 5 bases. The CDR3 covers 14 residues. CDR1 and CDR2 from the germline V gene are KGHDR and SFDVKD. Deletions cut 4 bases from V and 3 bases from J, with 11 bases between. The CDR3 DNA follows: TGTGCCACCAGTGACTCCGCCAGGGAAGAGACCCAGTACTTC. It codes for CATSDSAREETQYF.

The J gene is TRBJ2-1, the V gene TRBV30; 9 nucleotides align to TRBD2. The ends lost 4 bases at V and 7 bases at J; junction bases unmatched: 5. Germline loops: CDR1 GTSNPN, CDR2 SVGIG (reference sequence). This CDR3 is built from 13 residues. The CDR3 DNA reads as TGTGCCTGGAAGAAGCGGGGGGCAAATGAGCAGTTCTTC. It is translated as CAWKKRGANEQFF.

The DNA of the CDR3 is TGCGCCAGCAGCCCTCTTGGAGCAGGGGATAATGAGCAGTTCTTC. This codes for CASSPLGAGDNEQFF. The chain combines TRBV5-1 with TRBJ2-1; a possible D gene is TRBD1 (6 bases). The germline V gene has CDR1 SGHRS and CDR2 YFSETQ. Trimming pared 4 bases from V and 7 bases from J, leaving 18 bases between. This CDR3 is 15 amino acids long.

This clone was observed once. The J gene is TRBJ1-1, the V gene TRBV5-3; 8 bases align to TRBD1. TRBV5-3 counts as an open reading frame of uncertain function. The trim removed 5 bases at V and 1 base at J, leaving 16 bases unmatched. CDR3 length equals 18 residues. CDR3 nucleotides: TGTGCCAGAAGTCCTGGGACAGGAACCCAGGAGAAGAACACTGAAGCTTTCTTT. Its protein product is CARSPGTGTQEKNTEAFF.

The chain joins TRBV14 to TRBJ2-7; D may be TRBD1 (5 bases). Germline assignment: CDR1 SGHDN and CDR2 FVKESK. The length of the CDR3 is 12 residues. The V gene lost 7 bases and the J gene lost 6 bases, with 13 bases spanning the gap. CDR3 bases: TGTGCCAGCAAAAAGGAAGGGGCCGAGCAGTACTTC. It codes for CASKKEGAEQYF.